The 5 T cell receptor beta chains in this list originate from one sample, sequenced in a study of graft-versus-host responses after intestinal transplantation. Time point noted: postoperative day 105 after intestinal transplantation (dayNNNN = postoperative day). Tissue from the graft was processed to free its intraepithelial and lamina propria lymphocytes. Generated by immunoSEQ multiplex PCR, the TCRdb table keeps only in-frame clones and is missing some. The sample contains 4,000 to 4,500 clones, approximately 80% of which appear only once. Sequences were derived from ileum tissue, sampled 105 days after intestinal transplantation. The source is a human patient who received an intestinal transplant, so some T cells may come from the graft donor.

The chain couples TRBV10-1 to TRBJ2-4, with D perhaps TRBD2 (6 bases). CDR3 length equals 17 residues. Per the germline V gene, CDR1 is WNHNN and CDR2 is SYGVQD (reference sequence). V was cut by 1 base and J by 4 bases, with 17 bases left in between. The CDR3 is CASSEYCQRAPKNIQYF. DNA of the CDR3: TGCGCCAGCAGTGAGTATTGCCAGCGGGCCCCAAAAAACATTCAGTACTTC.

The chain couples TRBV7-2 to TRBJ1-1; D is unclear. The CDR3 consists of 14 residues. Germline V gene data show CDR1 as SGHTA and CDR2 as FQGNSA. Trimming left V 1 base short and J 0 bases short, with 6 bases between. CDR3 in amino acids: CASSLEHLNTEAFF. The DNA for the CDR3 is TGTGCCAGCAGCTTAGAACACCTGAACACTGAAGCTTTCTTT.

The count of this clone is one. The chain uses TRBV5-4 and TRBJ2-7; tentatively, D is TRBD2 (7 bases). Germline CDR1 is SGHNT and CDR2 is YYREEE (reference sequence). Between the trimmed V and J ends, which lost 0 bases and 2 bases, there was a span of 9 bases. The CDR3 covers 14 residues. The CDR3, as DNA: TGTGCCAGCAGCTTGGCCGGGGGGCCCTACGAGCAGTACTTC. Translation gives CASSLAGGPYEQYF.

V is TRBV28 and J is TRBJ1-3, with D perhaps matching TRBD1 (5 bases). The CDR3 runs 15 residues. Germline V CDR1 and CDR2: MDHEN, SYDVKM. Trimming left V 3 bases short and J 4 bases short, with 13 bases between. Here the CDR3 reads CASSFWRGDGNTIYF. The CDR3 coding sequence is TGTGCCAGCAGTTTTTGGCGAGGGGACGGAAACACCATATATTTT.

This clone was found a few times. The chain joins TRBV7-9 to TRBJ2-7; 7 positions match TRBD1. In germline, CDR1 is SEHNR, CDR2 FQNEAQ (reference sequence). V was pared by 1 base and J by 2 bases, with 11 bases of the junction left unmatched. The CDR3 sequence is 17 residues long. CDR3 amino acids: CASSLVNQQGSPYEQYF. The DNA for the CDR3 is TGTGCCAGCAGCTTAGTGAACCAACAGGGGTCCCCCTACGAGCAGTACTTC.